This TCR beta chain was observed in a study of blood T cell repertoires in COVID-19. Turning to the study itself: Both acute and convalescent COVID-19 samples were obtained from the United States, Italy and Spain. The analysed material was cDNA or gDNA that came from T cells, B-cell-depleted T cells, or PBMCs.

In the source study's methods: Estimates of nucleated cell counts were drawn from the amplification of reference gene primers. The table came from immunoSEQ multiplex PCR; TCRdb's copy has only in-frame clones and leaves some out. That table gives V, J and clone size, and the DNA gave D and trimming. The sample includes about 68,000 clones, approximately 89% of them seen just once. The V segment lost 6 bases and the J segment 5 bases; nucleotides outside the gene matches: 4. The V gene's germline CDR1 is MNHEY and CDR2 SVGAGI. The CDR3 extends over 13 amino acids. The chain recombines TRBV6-5 with TRBJ1-3; 7 positions match TRBD1. This sequence was found in a man aged 50 to 59 with active COVID-19. The sample was peripheral blood. CDR3 amino acids: CASRQGTRNTIYF. CDR3 DNA: TGTGCCAGCAGACAGGGGACGAGAAACACCATATATTTT.